Listed below are T cell receptor beta chains from one sample, sequenced in a study of blood T cell repertoires in COVID-19. Using immunoSEQ multiplex PCR, the repertoire was profiled, and TCRdb retains in-frame clones only, with some absent. Among roughly 130,000 clones listed, about 88% were seen once. Sequenced sample: PBMCs or T cells enriched from blood (not recorded which). These receptors all stem from a woman aged 50 to 60 who had recovered from COVID-19. CDR3s include the opening cysteine and the closing phenylalanine or tryptophan. Fields, in order: D gene, CDR3 length, clone size, V gene, J gene, CDR3 protein, CDR3 DNA. D genes are given only for firm matches. The size field is filled for only some rows; it gives once, few, many or a size class.

d_call: TRBD2; cdr3_length: 18; clone_size: -; v_call: TRBV19; j_call: TRBJ2-3; cdr3_aa: CASSMRSSGGRGTDTQYF; cdr3_nt: TGTGCCAGTAGTATGCGGTCTAGCGGGGGCCGAGGTACAGATACGCAGTATTTT
d_call: TRBD1; cdr3_length: 16; clone_size: -; v_call: TRBV3-1/TRBV3-2; j_call: TRBJ2-7; cdr3_aa: CASSHADRQGSYEQYF; cdr3_nt: TGTGCCAGCAGCCACGCTGACCGACAGGGAAGCTACGAGCAGTACTTC
d_call: -; cdr3_length: 11; clone_size: many; v_call: TRBV19; j_call: TRBJ1-5; cdr3_aa: CASSMWGGKHF; cdr3_nt: TGTGCCAGTAGTATGTGGGGAGGGAAGCATTTT
d_call: -; cdr3_length: 15; clone_size: once; v_call: TRBV4-1; j_call: TRBJ1-2; cdr3_aa: CASSQDTDKIYGYTF; cdr3_nt: TGCGCCAGCAGCCAAGATACAGATAAGATCTATGGCTACACCTTC
d_call: TRBD1; cdr3_length: 14; clone_size: -; v_call: TRBV28; j_call: TRBJ2-7; cdr3_aa: CASRQSRGPYEQYF; cdr3_nt: TGTGCCAGCAGGCAATCGAGGGGGCCCTACGAGCAGTACTTC
d_call: -; cdr3_length: 15; clone_size: -; v_call: TRBV6-5; j_call: TRBJ1-2; cdr3_aa: CASSRQDRANYGYTF; cdr3_nt: TGTGCCAGCAGTCGACAGGACAGAGCTAACTATGGCTACACCTTC
d_call: TRBD2; cdr3_length: 15; clone_size: -; v_call: TRBV5-4; j_call: TRBJ2-2; cdr3_aa: CASSLGTSGGRELFF; cdr3_nt: TGTGCCAGCAGCTTGGGCACTAGCGGGGGCCGGGAGCTGTTTTTT
d_call: -; cdr3_length: 13; clone_size: few; v_call: TRBV10-3; j_call: TRBJ1-2; cdr3_aa: CAISENISYGYTF; cdr3_nt: TGTGCCATCAGTGAGAACATCTCCTATGGCTACACCTTC
d_call: -; cdr3_length: 16; clone_size: -; v_call: TRBV9; j_call: TRBJ2-3; cdr3_aa: CASRGGRASSRDTQYF; cdr3_nt: TGTGCCAGCAGAGGAGGTAGGGCTAGCAGTCGGGATACGCAGTATTTT
d_call: -; cdr3_length: 12; clone_size: -; v_call: TRBV12-3/TRBV12-4; j_call: TRBJ1-2; cdr3_aa: CASTNSERGYTF; cdr3_nt: TGTGCCAGCACCAACTCCGAGCGGGGCTACACCTTC
d_call: -; cdr3_length: 14; clone_size: -; v_call: TRBV19; j_call: TRBJ2-2; cdr3_aa: CASPSGKNTGELFF; cdr3_nt: TGTGCCTCCCCGTCCGGGAAGAACACCGGGGAGCTGTTTTTT
d_call: TRBD1; cdr3_length: 15; clone_size: -; v_call: TRBV3-1/TRBV3-2; j_call: TRBJ1-5; cdr3_aa: CASSQQTGADQPQHF; cdr3_nt: TGTGCCAGCAGCCAACAGACAGGGGCCGATCAGCCCCAGCATTTT
d_call: TRBD2; cdr3_length: 16; clone_size: -; v_call: TRBV7-8; j_call: TRBJ2-2; cdr3_aa: CASSLAGLQFAGELFF; cdr3_nt: TGTGCCAGCAGCTTAGCGGGACTACAATTTGCCGGGGAGCTGTTTTTT
d_call: -; cdr3_length: 14; clone_size: -; v_call: TRBV28; j_call: TRBJ1-5; cdr3_aa: CASTLGGSNQPQHF; cdr3_nt: TGTGCCAGCACCCTCGGGGGGAGCAATCAGCCCCAGCATTTT
d_call: TRBD1; cdr3_length: 14; clone_size: -; v_call: TRBV10-3; j_call: TRBJ1-2; cdr3_aa: CAISNPGQGYGYTF; cdr3_nt: TGTGCCATCAGTAACCCGGGACAGGGCTATGGCTACACCTTC
d_call: -; cdr3_length: 17; clone_size: -; v_call: TRBV19; j_call: TRBJ2-2; cdr3_aa: CASNDNQRRANTGELFF; cdr3_nt: TGTGCCTCCAACGATAATCAGCGCCGCGCGAACACCGGGGAGCTGTTTTTT
d_call: -; cdr3_length: 15; clone_size: -; v_call: TRBV2; j_call: TRBJ1-6; cdr3_aa: CASNAQGILNSPLHF; cdr3_nt: TGTGCCAGCAATGCCCAGGGAATCCTTAATTCACCCCTCCACTTT
d_call: TRBD2; cdr3_length: 17; clone_size: -; v_call: TRBV29-1; j_call: TRBJ2-3; cdr3_aa: CSVLGSSGGLKADTQYF; cdr3_nt: TGCAGCGTCTTAGGGTCTAGCGGGGGCCTGAAGGCAGATACGCAGTATTTT
d_call: -; cdr3_length: 19; clone_size: -; v_call: TRBV3-1/TRBV3-2; j_call: TRBJ2-5; cdr3_aa: CASSQDISGAGATQETQYF; cdr3_nt: TGTGCCAGCAGCCAAGACATTTCAGGGGCAGGGGCTACCCAAGAGACCCAGTACTTC
d_call: TRBD1; cdr3_length: 14; clone_size: once; v_call: TRBV7-9; j_call: TRBJ2-1; cdr3_aa: CASSIGQGYNEQFF; cdr3_nt: TGTGCCAGCAGCATCGGACAGGGATACAATGAGCAGTTCTTC
d_call: -; cdr3_length: 14; clone_size: once; v_call: TRBV7-9; j_call: TRBJ2-1; cdr3_aa: CASSLDGTYNEQFF; cdr3_nt: TGTGCCAGCAGCTTAGACGGGACATACAATGAGCAGTTCTTC
d_call: -; cdr3_length: 15; clone_size: -; v_call: TRBV29-1; j_call: TRBJ2-2; cdr3_aa: CSVDTGLTNTGELFF; cdr3_nt: TGCAGCGTCGATACAGGGCTAACCAACACCGGGGAGCTGTTTTTT
d_call: TRBD1; cdr3_length: 16; clone_size: -; v_call: TRBV9; j_call: TRBJ2-2; cdr3_aa: CASSVEGAWNTGELFF; cdr3_nt: TGTGCCAGCAGCGTAGAGGGGGCTTGGAACACCGGGGAGCTGTTTTTT
d_call: TRBD1; cdr3_length: 14; clone_size: once; v_call: TRBV5-1; j_call: TRBJ2-5; cdr3_aa: CASSYGQGKETQYF; cdr3_nt: TGCGCCAGCAGCTATGGACAGGGGAAGGAGACCCAGTACTTC
d_call: -; cdr3_length: 12; clone_size: once; v_call: TRBV5-4; j_call: TRBJ2-3; cdr3_aa: CASSPEIDTQYF; cdr3_nt: TGTGCCAGCAGCCCGGAGATAGATACGCAGTATTTT
d_call: -; cdr3_length: 16; clone_size: -; v_call: TRBV14; j_call: TRBJ2-7; cdr3_aa: CASSQDRAGGTYEQYF; cdr3_nt: TGTGCCAGCAGCCAAGATCGGGCAGGGGGGACCTACGAGCAGTACTTC
d_call: -; cdr3_length: 11; clone_size: -; v_call: TRBV20-1; j_call: TRBJ1-2; cdr3_aa: CSARAGGGYTF; cdr3_nt: TGCAGTGCTAGGGCAGGTGGCGGCTACACCTTC
d_call: -; cdr3_length: 15; clone_size: once; v_call: TRBV29-1; j_call: TRBJ2-1; cdr3_aa: CSVEYLGATYNEQFF; cdr3_nt: TGCAGCGTTGAGTATCTGGGGGCCACCTACAATGAGCAGTTCTTC
d_call: TRBD1; cdr3_length: 15; clone_size: -; v_call: TRBV11-2; j_call: TRBJ1-2; cdr3_aa: CASSLGQGGDYGYTF; cdr3_nt: TGTGCCAGCAGCTTAGGTCAAGGGGGCGACTATGGCTACACCTTC
d_call: TRBD2; cdr3_length: 17; clone_size: -; v_call: TRBV7-8; j_call: TRBJ2-3; cdr3_aa: CASSYRLAGGNTDTQYF; cdr3_nt: TGTGCCAGCAGCTACCGACTAGCGGGGGGGAACACAGATACGCAGTATTTT
d_call: -; cdr3_length: 14; clone_size: -; v_call: TRBV5-1; j_call: TRBJ1-5; cdr3_aa: CASSLAPGLEPQHF; cdr3_nt: TGCGCCAGCAGCTTGGCCCCGGGGTTGGAGCCCCAGCATTTT
d_call: -; cdr3_length: 16; clone_size: once; v_call: TRBV11-3; j_call: TRBJ2-2; cdr3_aa: CASSSNLRGITGELFF; cdr3_nt: TGTGCCAGCAGCTCTAATTTGCGGGGTATCACCGGGGAGCTGTTTTTT
d_call: -; cdr3_length: 16; clone_size: once; v_call: TRBV2; j_call: TRBJ1-3; cdr3_aa: CASTVSGAISGNTIYF; cdr3_nt: TGTGCCAGCACTGTCAGTGGGGCAATCTCTGGAAACACCATATATTTT
d_call: TRBD1; cdr3_length: 13; clone_size: -; v_call: TRBV10-1; j_call: TRBJ2-2; cdr3_aa: CASSGQGTGELFF; cdr3_nt: TGCGCCAGCAGTGGACAGGGCACCGGGGAGCTGTTTTTT
d_call: -; cdr3_length: 11; clone_size: -; v_call: TRBV7-3; j_call: TRBJ2-7; cdr3_aa: CASSQGQEQYF; cdr3_nt: TGTGCCAGCAGCCAAGGACAGGAGCAGTACTTC
d_call: TRBD2; cdr3_length: 16; clone_size: -; v_call: TRBV3-1/TRBV3-2; j_call: TRBJ2-3; cdr3_aa: CASSQYPGGSTDTQYF; cdr3_nt: TGTGCCAGCAGCCAGTACCCGGGGGGAAGCACAGATACGCAGTATTTT
d_call: TRBD1; cdr3_length: 17; clone_size: -; v_call: TRBV6-2/TRBV6-3; j_call: TRBJ1-5; cdr3_aa: CASSQPTSWTGDQPQHF; cdr3_nt: TGTGCCAGCAGTCAGCCAACTTCATGGACAGGGGATCAGCCCCAGCATTTT
d_call: -; cdr3_length: 14; clone_size: few; v_call: TRBV6-1; j_call: TRBJ1-2; cdr3_aa: CASSEQGLTDGYTF; cdr3_nt: TGTGCCAGCAGTGAACAGGGACTGACAGATGGCTACACCTTC
d_call: -; cdr3_length: 11; clone_size: -; v_call: TRBV3-1/TRBV3-2; j_call: TRBJ2-5; cdr3_aa: CASSQAETQYF; cdr3_nt: TGTGCCAGCAGCCAAGCGGAGACCCAGTACTTC
d_call: -; cdr3_length: 13; clone_size: -; v_call: TRBV5-4; j_call: TRBJ1-2; cdr3_aa: CASSLAREDGYTF; cdr3_nt: TGTGCCAGCAGCTTGGCCAGGGAGGATGGCTACACCTTC
d_call: -; cdr3_length: 15; clone_size: -; v_call: TRBV3-1/TRBV3-2; j_call: TRBJ1-3; cdr3_aa: CASSQGQEPGNTIYF; cdr3_nt: TGTGCCAGCAGCCAAGGGCAGGAACCTGGAAACACCATATATTTT
d_call: -; cdr3_length: 15; clone_size: -; v_call: TRBV11-3; j_call: TRBJ2-7; cdr3_aa: CASSLVGSSLYEQYF; cdr3_nt: TGTGCCAGCAGCTTAGTTGGGTCTAGCCTCTACGAGCAGTACTTC
d_call: TRBD2; cdr3_length: 14; clone_size: once; v_call: TRBV20-1; j_call: TRBJ2-1; cdr3_aa: CSASPSGVYNEQFF; cdr3_nt: TGCAGTGCTAGTCCCAGCGGGGTTTACAATGAGCAGTTCTTC
d_call: -; cdr3_length: 15; clone_size: once; v_call: TRBV5-1; j_call: TRBJ2-1; cdr3_aa: CASSLVTGAGGEQFF; cdr3_nt: TGCGCCAGCAGCTTGGTGACGGGGGCAGGGGGTGAGCAGTTCTTC
d_call: TRBD2; cdr3_length: 16; clone_size: few; v_call: TRBV7-8; j_call: TRBJ2-7; cdr3_aa: CASSFGYKRGGYEQYF; cdr3_nt: TGTGCCAGCAGCTTTGGATATAAGCGGGGGGGCTACGAGCAGTACTTC
d_call: TRBD1; cdr3_length: 13; clone_size: -; v_call: TRBV7-8; j_call: TRBJ2-7; cdr3_aa: CASSPDRGYEQYF; cdr3_nt: TGTGCCAGCAGCCCCGACAGGGGGTACGAGCAGTACTTC